These 23 T cell receptor beta chains were sequenced from one sample in a study of T cell responses to AZD1222 COVID-19 vaccine. The method was immunoSEQ multiplex PCR; TCRdb's version includes in-frame clones alone and lacks a portion of them. Among roughly 51,000 clones, just over 85% were seen once, and the ten largest hold around 6.5%. The specimen comprised peripheral blood, sampled 28 days after the second AZD1222 dose. Receptor source: an adult who received the AZD1222 COVID-19 vaccine.

The chain employs TRBV28 and TRBJ1-2; the match to TRBD1 covers 8 bases. CDR1 MDHEN and CDR2 SYDVKM come from the germline V gene. The CDR3 length is 17 residues. J lost 2 bases, V lost 8 bases, and 16 bases had no gene match. For the CDR3, the DNA is TGTGCCAGCCACATAGCGGGGACAGGAAACCAAAACTATGGCTACACCTTC. It yields the protein CASHIAGTGNQNYGYTF.

The chain uses TRBV7-2 and TRBJ1-1; D is ambiguous. The CDR3 has 14 amino acids. Germline V gene data show CDR1 as SGHTA and CDR2 as FQGNSA. Deletions cut 1 base from V and 7 bases from J, with 13 bases between. The CDR3 nucleotides read TGTGCCAGCAGCTTAGATCTGGCGGCAGTTGAAGCTTTCTTT. This translates into CASSLDLAAVEAFF. Filled out from reference TRBV7-2 and TRBJ1-1, the complete variable domain reads GAGVSQSPSNKVTEKGKDVELRCDPISGHTALYWYRQSLGQGLEFLIYFQGNSAPDKSGLPSDRFSAERTGGSVSTLTIQRTQQEDSAVYLCASSLDLAAVEAFFGQGTRLTVV.

A single count supports this clone. In the same sample, other DNA sequences code for this CDR3. The V call is TRBV9, the J call TRBJ2-3, with 9 bases matching TRBD2. V shed 0 bases, J shed 6 bases, and the junction held 17 bases outside the gene matches. The CDR3 extends over 19 amino acids. Germline V gene sequence: CDR1 SGDLS, CDR2 YYNGEE. CDR3: CASSVAVAGDPSEGDTQYF. The CDR3 region has the DNA TGTGCCAGCAGCGTAGCTGTAGCGGGAGACCCGTCAGAAGGGGATACGCAGTATTTT.

This chain connects TRBV28 to TRBJ2-7; perhaps TRBD2 as D (6 bases). The CDR3 length is 13 residues. Germline V gene data show CDR1 as MDHEN and CDR2 as SYDVKM. The V end lost 4 bases, the J end lost 3 bases, and 10 bases lay between the germline ends. The CDR3: CASSYRGFYEQYF. The DNA of the CDR3 is TGTGCCAGCAGTTACCGGGGGTTCTACGAGCAGTACTTC.

V and J are TRBV5-1 and TRBJ1-4; D gene ambiguous. The V gene's germline CDR1 is SGHRS and CDR2 YFSETQ. The germline V and J ends were trimmed by 0 bases and 10 bases, with 4 bases remaining between them. The CDR3 totals 11 residues. This CDR3 reads CASSLAGKLFF. DNA of the CDR3: TGCGCCAGCAGCTTGGCTGGAAAACTGTTTTTT.

The J gene is TRBJ2-7, the V gene TRBV18, with D possibly being TRBD2 (6 bases). The CDR3 spans 16 residues. V was pared by 3 bases and J by 3 bases, with 18 bases between. Per the germline V gene, CDR1 is KGHSH and CDR2 is LQKENI. In DNA, the CDR3 is TGTGCCAGCTCACCGCGGGACGAGCTGCTAGACTACGAGCAGTACTTC. This codes for CASSPRDELLDYEQYF.

This clone came up once. CDR3 bases: TGTGCCAGCAGCCCGACGGGACAGGGTTCCGGTACGTACTTC. It specifies CASSPTGQGSGTYF. The chain combines TRBV3-1 (or the pseudogene TRBV3-2) with TRBJ2-7; TRBD1 agrees at 9 bases. J gave up 12 bases and V 4 bases, and 13 bases lay outside the gene matches. The CDR3 consists of 14 residues. Germline CDR1 LGHDT, CDR2 YNNKEL (reference sequence).

The V gene is TRBV28, the J gene TRBJ1-5; D is uncertain. In germline, CDR1 is MDHEN, CDR2 SYDVKM. The CDR3 has 14 amino acids. With 6 bases removed from V and 7 bases from J, the gap between germline ends came to 16 bases. The CDR3 reads CASSPSLIGQPQHF. CDR3 nucleotides: TGTGCCAGCAGCCCTAGTCTAATCGGACAGCCCCAGCATTTT. Full variable domain (remainder filled in from reference TRBV28 and TRBJ1-5): DVKVTQSSRYLVKRTGEKVFLECVQDMDHENMFWYRQDPGLGLRLIYFSYDVKMKEKGDIPEGYSVSREKKERFSLILESASTNQTSMYLCASSPSLIGQPQHFGDGTRLSIL.

This chain uses TRBV19 with TRBJ2-3; D tentatively reads TRBD1 or TRBD2 (6 bases each). Deletions cut 0 bases from V and 5 bases from J, with 12 bases between. Germline V gives CDR1 LNHDA, CDR2 SQIVND (reference sequence). This CDR3 is built from 15 residues. Here the CDR3 reads CASSIEGGRIDTQYF. CDR3 coding DNA: TGTGCCAGTAGTATAGAAGGGGGGCGCATAGATACGCAGTATTTT.

This sequence joins TRBV7-8 and TRBJ2-1; 9 bases match TRBD2. Germline V lookup: CDR1 SGHVS, CDR2 FQNEAQ. V shed 5 bases, J shed 5 bases, and the junction held 13 bases outside the gene matches. The CDR3 has 17 residues. The CDR3 DNA reads as TGTGCCAGCAGCCTCTGGGCCGGGACTAGCCTGGACAATGAGCAGTTCTTC. This encodes CASSLWAGTSLDNEQFF. Full variable domain (missing parts from reference TRBV7-8 and TRBJ2-1): GAGVSQSPRYKVAKRGQDVALRCDPISGHVSLFWYQQALGQGPEFLTYFQNEAQLDKSGLPSDRFFAERPEGSVSTLKIQRTQQEDSAVYLCASSLWAGTSLDNEQFFGPGTRLTVL.

The genes are TRBV7-2 and TRBJ2-5; 9 bases fit TRBD1. V was pared by 2 bases and J by 4 bases, with 8 bases of the junction left unmatched. From germline, CDR1 is SGHTA and CDR2 FQGNSA. This CDR3 has 16 residues. This CDR3 is CASSLQSGQGLETQYF. The CDR3 coding sequence is TGTGCCAGCAGCTTACAATCGGGACAGGGCTTAGAGACCCAGTACTTC.

The chain joins TRBV15 to TRBJ2-3, with D possibly being TRBD1 (5 bases). V was trimmed by 0 bases and J by 0 bases, leaving 7 bases between them. CDR3 length: 15 residues. Germline V CDR1 and CDR2: LNHNV, YYDKDF (reference sequence). CDR3 protein: CATSRDRASTDTQYF. CDR3 nucleotide sequence: TGTGCCACCAGCAGAGACAGGGCTAGCACAGATACGCAGTATTTT.

This sequence joins TRBV6-5 and TRBJ2-5; TRBD1 is a possible D gene (5 bases). V lost 6 bases and J lost 1, with 9 bases in between. The CDR3 totals 13 residues. Germline V gene data show CDR1 as MNHEY and CDR2 as SVGAGI. The CDR3 DNA reads as TGTGCCAGCAGACGACAGACCCAAGAGACCCAGTACTTC. Amino acid sequence: CASRRQTQETQYF.

The V and J genes are TRBV7-9 and TRBJ1-4; the match to TRBD1 covers 7 bases. Germline values: CDR1 SEHNR, CDR2 FQNEAQ (reference sequence). The CDR3 length is 16 residues. J lost 2 bases, V lost 3 bases, and 6 bases had no gene match. CDR3 sequence (DNA): TGTGCCAGCAGCTTTAGTCAGGGGGTGACTAATGAAAAACTGTTTTTT. Its protein is CASSFSQGVTNEKLFF.

The V call is TRBV5-1, the J call TRBJ2-7, with D perhaps TRBD2 (6 bases). The CDR3 sequence is 15 residues long. Trimming took 2 bases from V and 0 from J, leaving 12 bases between them. Germline CDR1 and CDR2: SGHRS and YFSETQ. CDR3 coding DNA: TGCGCCAGCAGCTTTACAGCCGGGAGCTCCTACGAGCAGTACTTC. Its translation: CASSFTAGSSYEQYF.

A few counts support this clone. V is TRBV6-5 and J is TRBJ2-3, with D possibly being TRBD1 (6 bases). CDR1 and CDR2 (germline): MNHEY, SVGAGI. The CDR3 contains 14 residues. Trimming left V 7 bases short and J 0 bases short, with 11 bases between. The CDR3 reads CASKVGQSTDTQYF. The DNA for the CDR3 is TGTGCCAGCAAGGTCGGACAGAGCACAGATACGCAGTATTTT.

This clone was seen only once. The chain employs TRBV9 and TRBJ2-2; D possibly corresponds to TRBD1 (5 bases). The CDR3 extends over 16 amino acids. V dropped 2 bases and J dropped 4 bases, with 15 bases sitting between them. Germline V gene data show CDR1 as SGDLS and CDR2 as YYNGEE. The CDR3 loop reads CASSVSPGLSTGELFF. For the CDR3, the DNA is TGTGCCAGCAGCGTTTCTCCAGGGTTGAGCACCGGGGAGCTGTTTTTT.

V usage is TRBV5-3 and J usage is TRBJ1-4; D remains ambiguous. TRBV5-3 has ORF status, its function being uncertain. The CDR3 covers 14 residues. V dropped 5 bases and J dropped 8 bases, with 16 bases sitting between them. Written as DNA, the CDR3 is TGTGCCAGAAGGCCGCCCCCCTTAGGGGAAAAACTGTTTTTT. This encodes CARRPPPLGEKLFF.

The gene calls are TRBV19 and TRBJ1-6, with 9 nucleotides matching TRBD1. Germline V gene sequence: CDR1 LNHDA, CDR2 SQIVND (reference sequence). V lost 1 base to trimming and J lost 6 bases; unmatched junction nucleotides: 10. The CDR3 is 18 residues long. CDR3 in DNA: TGTGCCAGTAGTATAGGGGTGGACAGGGGAGAGGCTAATTCACCCCTCCACTTT. Protein product: CASSIGVDRGEANSPLHF.

The table lists this clone with a few counts. In the same sample, other DNA sequences code for this CDR3. The chain uses TRBV27 and TRBJ1-1; possibly TRBD1 for D (5 bases). The V end was cut by 2 bases, the J end by 1 base, with 8 bases between. In germline, CDR1 is MNHEY, CDR2 SMNVEV (reference sequence). The CDR3 loop spans 14 amino acids. For the CDR3, the DNA is TGTGCCAGCAGTTTACGGGACGGGAACACTGAAGCTTTCTTT. This encodes CASSLRDGNTEAFF.

The gene calls are TRBV19 and TRBJ1-1; D gene unclear. In germline, CDR1 is LNHDA, CDR2 SQIVND (reference sequence). This CDR3 region has 11 residues. V shed 6 bases and J shed 11 bases, with 13 bases lying between them. The CDR3 DNA sequence: TGTGCCAGTAGCCTCTTCCCCCTCGCTTTCTTT. Translated: CASSLFPLAFF.

This clone was seen just once. V and J are TRBV5-1 and TRBJ2-1; tentative D call: TRBD2 (5 bases). V was pared by 1 base and J by 6 bases, with 14 bases between. The CDR3 runs 15 residues. The germline V gene encodes CDR1 SGHRS and CDR2 YFSETQ. CDR3 region: CASSLQAAELNEQFF. The CDR3 nucleotides read TGCGCCAGCAGCTTGCAGGCAGCGGAGCTCAATGAGCAGTTCTTC. Drawing the rest from reference TRBV5-1 and TRBJ2-1, the complete variable domain is KAGVTQTPRYLIKTRGQQVTLSCSPISGHRSVSWYQQTPGQGLQFLFEYFSETQRNKGNFPGRFSGRQFSNSRSEMNVSTLELGDSALYLCASSLQAAELNEQFFGPGTRLTVL.

The rearrangement uses TRBV19 and TRBJ2-7, with D unclear. CDR3 length: 11 residues. The V and J ends lost 3 bases and 5 bases respectively, with 5 bases between them. Germline CDR1 reads LNHDA; CDR2 reads SQIVND (reference sequence). The CDR3 DNA is TGTGCCAGTAGTATGAATCACGAGCAGTACTTC. This gives the protein CASSMNHEQYF.